The sample holds one count of the clone carrying this T cell receptor beta chain. These data belong to a study of PD-L1 blockade in urothelial cancer. The repertoire was sequenced with immunoSEQ multiplex PCR; TCRdb's copy has only in-frame clones and lacks some. The sample shows about 48,000 clones, 65% to 85% of them seen only once. Specified time point: peripheral blood 6 weeks after treatment start. The CDR3 is made up of 16 amino acids. CDR1 and CDR2 from the germline V gene are MNHNY and SVGAGI (reference sequence). After removal of 0 bases from V and 4 bases from J, the junction contained 6 bases not matched to a gene.

The rearrangement joins TRBV6-6 to TRBJ2-5; 9 nucleotides line up with TRBD1. Sequences were derived from PBMCs, sampled around atezolizumab (anti-PD-L1) treatment. This sequence originates from a man aged 70-80 years with urothelial cancer. The CDR3 protein is CASSYSRGQGGETQYF. The CDR3 DNA reads TGTGCCAGCAGTTACTCGAGGGGACAGGGAGGAGAGACCCAGTACTTC.